The sequence of this T cell receptor (beta chain) was determined in a study of graft-versus-host responses after intestinal transplantation. A note on this clone: As yet, its antigen is unknown.

The CDR3 is 12 residues long. Germline trimming cut 11 bases from V and 9 bases from J; bases unmatched to any gene: 11. Germline CDR1 and CDR2: MNHEY and SVGAGI. The repertoire was sequenced with immunoSEQ multiplex PCR; TCRdb's copy has only in-frame clones and lacks some. The table has 85,000 to 100,000 clones, roughly nine tenths seen once. Sequencing was performed on unstimulated CD4+ T cells sorted from spleen or lymph node cells, taken before intestinal transplant. The rearrangement uses TRBV6-5 and TRBJ2-7, with TRBD1 matching 9 bases. The sequence was obtained from a human donor who received an intestinal transplant. The CDR3 nucleotides are TGTGCCGCCCGGGACAGGGATTTTAGGCAGTACTTC. Translated, it gives CAARDRDFRQYF.